Presented here are 21 T cell receptor beta chains from one specimen sequenced in a study of cytomegalovirus exposure and HLA in healthy donors. The PCR made use of 60 Vbeta and 13 Jbeta primers. Measured with immunoSEQ multiplex PCR; TCRdb has only the in-frame clones, and not every one. The table has nearly 110,000 clones, about two thirds seen once. The sample comprised PBMCs. These receptors came from a female donor in good health and CMV-seronegative.

This sequence joins TRBV4-3 and TRBJ1-2; no reliable D call. CDR3 size: 15 residues. Trimming stripped 0 bases from V and 4 bases from J, with 12 bases between. CDR1 LGHNA and CDR2 YSLEER come from the germline V gene. The CDR3, as DNA: TGCGCCAGCAGCCAAGACCCTGGAGGCCTCTATGGCTACACCTTC. Protein product: CASSQDPGGLYGYTF.

J is TRBJ2-7 and V is TRBV7-9, with 8 bases fitting TRBD1. V shed 5 bases, J shed 4 bases, and the junction held 4 bases outside the gene matches. This CDR3 spans 13 amino acids. Germline CDR1 reads SEHNR; CDR2 reads FQNEAQ (reference sequence). The CDR3 DNA reads as TGTGCCAGCAGCACAGGGGGAAGGTACGAGCAGTACTTC. It yields the protein CASSTGGRYEQYF.

The rearrangement uses TRBV9 and TRBJ2-3; weak D call: TRBD2 (5 bases). The CDR3 sequence is 12 residues long. CDR1 SGDLS and CDR2 YYNGEE come from the germline V gene. Trimming shortened V by 7 bases and J by 1 base, and 7 bases separated the two germline ends. CDR3 coding DNA: TGTGCCAGCGGACTTGGCACAGATACGCAGTATTTT. Its translation is CASGLGTDTQYF.

The chain recombines TRBV7-2 with TRBJ2-1, with D uncertain. Germline loops: CDR1 SGHTA, CDR2 FQGNSA. The ends were cut back, 2 bases at V and 0 bases at J, with 5 bases in the middle. There are 14 residues in the CDR3. For the CDR3, the DNA is TGTGCCAGCAGCTTATATAGCTCCTACAATGAGCAGTTCTTC. Amino acid sequence: CASSLYSSYNEQFF. The complete variable domain, with remaining parts taken from reference TRBV7-2 and TRBJ2-1, reads GAGVSQSPSNKVTEKGKDVELRCDPISGHTALYWYRQSLGQGLEFLIYFQGNSAPDKSGLPSDRFSAERTGGSVSTLTIQRTQQEDSAVYLCASSLYSSYNEQFFGPGTRLTVL.

This clone was counted between two and nine times. This chain joins TRBV28 and TRBJ1-4; 8 bases match TRBD1. The germline CDR1 and CDR2 sequences are MDHEN and SYDVKM. J lost 4 bases, V lost 5 bases, and 9 bases had no gene match. The CDR3 loop spans 16 amino acids. The CDR3 region has the DNA TGTGCCAGCAGTCCCCTCCAGGGGGCCGTTAATGAAAAACTGTTTTTT. Its protein is CASSPLQGAVNEKLFF.

The chain links TRBV15 to TRBJ2-1; D is undetermined. The germline CDR1 and CDR2 sequences are LNHNV and YYDKDF (reference sequence). This CDR3 has 12 amino acids. V was shortened by 0 bases and J by 8 bases, with 5 bases between the two germline ends. CDR3 sequence reads: CATSRDRYEQFF. The CDR3 DNA is TGTGCCACCAGCAGAGATCGTTATGAGCAGTTCTTC.

The CDR3 spells CASSSGYTQYF. CDR3 nucleotide sequence: TGTGCCAGCAGTTCGGGTTATACGCAGTATTTT. The chain joins TRBV25-1 to TRBJ2-3; D gene unclear. Trimming removed 5 bases at V and 7 bases at J, with 7 bases between. This CDR3 has 11 residues. The germline CDR1 and CDR2 sequences are MGHDK and SYGVNS.

The chain carries TRBV5-4 and TRBJ2-7; D possibly corresponds to TRBD2 (6 bases). Per the germline V gene, CDR1 is SGHNT and CDR2 is YYREEE (reference sequence). Deletions cut 5 bases from V and 9 bases from J, with 24 bases between. There are 15 residues in the CDR3. This CDR3 is CASSNAVGSGTSQYF. In DNA, the CDR3 is TGTGCCAGCAGTAACGCTGTGGGTAGCGGTACCTCGCAGTACTTC.

The V call is TRBV21-1, the J call TRBJ2-3; the D call in the table, TRBD1, was not verified against the DNA. TRBV21-1 is a pseudogene locus. The CDR3 spans 17 residues. The CDR3, as DNA: TGTGCCAGCAGCAAAGGAGTGGACAGGGTTTTGGCAGATACGCAGTATTTT. Its translation: CASSKGVDRVLADTQYF.

The rearrangement links TRBV27 to TRBJ1-5; 10 bases match TRBD1. Germline CDR1 is MNHEY and CDR2 is SMNVEV (reference sequence). With 6 bases clipped from V and 3 bases from J, the junction kept 8 bases outside the gene matches. There are 16 residues in the CDR3. The DNA for the CDR3 is TGTGCCAGCAGACCTCGGGGACAGGGGTACAATCAGCCCCAGCATTTT. Translating gives CASRPRGQGYNQPQHF.

The V and J genes are TRBV7-9 and TRBJ2-1, with D perhaps TRBD1 (7 bases). V lost 5 bases and J 4 bases, leaving 18 bases between the germline ends. Per germline, CDR1 SEHNR and CDR2 FQNEAQ (reference sequence). This CDR3 is built from 16 residues. The CDR3 bases are TGTGCCAGCAGCCCCAAGGAGGGGGCCAATTACAATGAGCAGTTCTTC. This translates into CASSPKEGANYNEQFF.

The rearrangement uses TRBV7-9 and TRBJ2-3, with TRBD1 identical over 7 bases. After removal of 5 bases from V and 2 bases from J, the junction contained 7 bases not matched to a gene. The germline V gene encodes CDR1 SEHNR and CDR2 FQNEAQ (reference sequence). This CDR3 is 15 amino acids long. The CDR3 nucleotides are TGTGCCAGCAGCCTACCGGGACAGTCCACAGATACGCAGTATTTT. Translation gives CASSLPGQSTDTQYF.

CDR3 nucleotide sequence: TGTGCCAGCAGAGCGACAGGGGTCAATGAGCAGTTCTTC. Encoded protein: CASRATGVNEQFF. The V gene is TRBV2, the J gene TRBJ2-1; 8 nucleotides agree with TRBD1. J gave up 6 bases and V 6 bases, and 4 bases lay outside the gene matches. The CDR3 is made up of 13 amino acids. Germline loops: CDR1 SNHLY, CDR2 FYNNEI.

This clone showed up just a few times. This rearrangement joins TRBV11-2 to TRBJ2-1, with 9 bases lining up with TRBD2. V was pared by 8 bases and J by 7 bases, with 3 bases of the junction left unmatched. The CDR3 totals 12 residues. The germline CDR1 and CDR2 sequences are SGHAT and FQNNGV. This CDR3 is CASGTSLNEQFF. The CDR3 DNA reads TGTGCCAGCGGGACTAGCCTTAATGAGCAGTTCTTC. Full variable domain (missing parts from reference TRBV11-2 and TRBJ2-1): EAGVAQSPRYKIIEKRQSVAFWCNPISGHATLYWYQQILGQGPKLLIQFQNNGVVDDSQLPKDRFSAERLKGVDSTLKIQPAKLEDSAVYLCASGTSLNEQFFGPGTRLTVL.

The chain links TRBV5-1 to TRBJ2-1; 13 bases map to TRBD2. The CDR3 totals 19 residues. V lost 4 bases and J lost 7; bases outside the gene matches: 17. Germline CDR1 reads SGHRS; CDR2 reads YFSETQ. CDR3 in DNA: TGCGCCAGCAGCGCCCGAGGACTAGCGGGAGATGGGAGTGAGAATGAGCAGTTCTTC. Encoded protein: CASSARGLAGDGSENEQFF.

CDR3 DNA sequence: TGTGCCAGTACCCGAATTGGTCAGGGGGCATCTCTCTATGGCTACACCTTC. Amino acids: CASTRIGQGASLYGYTF. This chain links TRBV19 with TRBJ1-2; 8 bases are shared with TRBD1. V lost 7 bases and J lost 4; bases outside the gene matches: 17. This CDR3 has 17 amino acids. Germline-derived CDR1 and CDR2 are LNHDA and SQIVND (reference sequence).

V and J are TRBV27 and TRBJ2-3; 12 bases match TRBD2. Losses at the gene ends were 5 bases for V and 3 bases for J; bases not matched to a gene: 12. Germline CDR1 is MNHEY and CDR2 is SMNVEV (reference sequence). The CDR3 loop spans 18 amino acids. The CDR3 DNA is TGTGCCAGCAGTCGTCCCCCACGACTAGCGGGAGATACAGATACGCAGTATTTT. This codes for CASSRPPRLAGDTDTQYF.

This clone was detected only a few times. The chain carries TRBV11-2 and TRBJ1-1; 12 bases agree with TRBD1. This CDR3 has 18 amino acids. Trimming at V came to 5 bases and at J to 6 bases, leaving 16 bases not matched to a gene. The germline CDR1 and CDR2 sequences are SGHAT and FQNNGV. The CDR3 DNA follows: TGTGCCAGCAGCCCCGAAAGGGACAGGGGGCGAAGGGCCCCTGAAGCTTTCTTT. It specifies CASSPERDRGRRAPEAFF.

About this clone itself: At one end the junction does not follow the germline gene, possibly because of a read error. J is TRBJ2-1 and V is TRBV7-2; a possible D gene is TRBD2 (6 bases). Germline lookup yields CDR1 SGHTA and CDR2 FQGNSA. The CDR3 runs 12 residues. CDR3 nucleotide sequence: TGTGCCAGCAGCTTCCTGCGCGGGGAGCCGTTCTTC. Protein: CASSFLRGEPFF. Based on the CDR3 plus reference TRBV7-2 and TRBJ2-1, the full variable domain is GAGVSQSPSNKVTEKGKDVELRCDPISGHTALYWYRQSLGQGLEFLIYFQGNSAPDKSGLPSDRFSAERTGGSVSTLTIQRTQQEDSAVYLCASSFLRGEPFFGPGTRLTVL.

J is TRBJ2-5 and V is TRBV19; 7 bases map to TRBD1. The J segment lost 5 bases and the V segment lost 5 bases, leaving 8 bases of the junction unmatched. CDR3 length: 14 residues. Looked up from germline, CDR1 is LNHDA and CDR2 is SQIVND (reference sequence). CDR3 coding DNA: TGTGCCAGTAGTCGAAACAGGGGATTGGAGACCCAGTACTTC. Encoded protein: CASSRNRGLETQYF.

The chain combines TRBV30 with TRBJ2-5; D is unclear. In germline, CDR1 is GTSNPN, CDR2 SVGIG (reference sequence). V dropped 4 bases and J dropped 5 bases, with 11 bases sitting between them. This CDR3 has 12 amino acids. CDR3 bases: TGTGCCTGGACCCCAGGAATCGAGACCCAGTACTTC. Encoded protein: CAWTPGIETQYF. The whole variable domain, filled in from reference TRBV30 and TRBJ2-5, reads SQTIHQWPATLVQPVGSPLSLECTVEGTSNPNLYWYRQAAGRGLQLLFYSVGIGQISSEVPQNLSASRPQDRQFILSSKKLLLSDSGFYLCAWTPGIETQYFGPGTRLLVL.